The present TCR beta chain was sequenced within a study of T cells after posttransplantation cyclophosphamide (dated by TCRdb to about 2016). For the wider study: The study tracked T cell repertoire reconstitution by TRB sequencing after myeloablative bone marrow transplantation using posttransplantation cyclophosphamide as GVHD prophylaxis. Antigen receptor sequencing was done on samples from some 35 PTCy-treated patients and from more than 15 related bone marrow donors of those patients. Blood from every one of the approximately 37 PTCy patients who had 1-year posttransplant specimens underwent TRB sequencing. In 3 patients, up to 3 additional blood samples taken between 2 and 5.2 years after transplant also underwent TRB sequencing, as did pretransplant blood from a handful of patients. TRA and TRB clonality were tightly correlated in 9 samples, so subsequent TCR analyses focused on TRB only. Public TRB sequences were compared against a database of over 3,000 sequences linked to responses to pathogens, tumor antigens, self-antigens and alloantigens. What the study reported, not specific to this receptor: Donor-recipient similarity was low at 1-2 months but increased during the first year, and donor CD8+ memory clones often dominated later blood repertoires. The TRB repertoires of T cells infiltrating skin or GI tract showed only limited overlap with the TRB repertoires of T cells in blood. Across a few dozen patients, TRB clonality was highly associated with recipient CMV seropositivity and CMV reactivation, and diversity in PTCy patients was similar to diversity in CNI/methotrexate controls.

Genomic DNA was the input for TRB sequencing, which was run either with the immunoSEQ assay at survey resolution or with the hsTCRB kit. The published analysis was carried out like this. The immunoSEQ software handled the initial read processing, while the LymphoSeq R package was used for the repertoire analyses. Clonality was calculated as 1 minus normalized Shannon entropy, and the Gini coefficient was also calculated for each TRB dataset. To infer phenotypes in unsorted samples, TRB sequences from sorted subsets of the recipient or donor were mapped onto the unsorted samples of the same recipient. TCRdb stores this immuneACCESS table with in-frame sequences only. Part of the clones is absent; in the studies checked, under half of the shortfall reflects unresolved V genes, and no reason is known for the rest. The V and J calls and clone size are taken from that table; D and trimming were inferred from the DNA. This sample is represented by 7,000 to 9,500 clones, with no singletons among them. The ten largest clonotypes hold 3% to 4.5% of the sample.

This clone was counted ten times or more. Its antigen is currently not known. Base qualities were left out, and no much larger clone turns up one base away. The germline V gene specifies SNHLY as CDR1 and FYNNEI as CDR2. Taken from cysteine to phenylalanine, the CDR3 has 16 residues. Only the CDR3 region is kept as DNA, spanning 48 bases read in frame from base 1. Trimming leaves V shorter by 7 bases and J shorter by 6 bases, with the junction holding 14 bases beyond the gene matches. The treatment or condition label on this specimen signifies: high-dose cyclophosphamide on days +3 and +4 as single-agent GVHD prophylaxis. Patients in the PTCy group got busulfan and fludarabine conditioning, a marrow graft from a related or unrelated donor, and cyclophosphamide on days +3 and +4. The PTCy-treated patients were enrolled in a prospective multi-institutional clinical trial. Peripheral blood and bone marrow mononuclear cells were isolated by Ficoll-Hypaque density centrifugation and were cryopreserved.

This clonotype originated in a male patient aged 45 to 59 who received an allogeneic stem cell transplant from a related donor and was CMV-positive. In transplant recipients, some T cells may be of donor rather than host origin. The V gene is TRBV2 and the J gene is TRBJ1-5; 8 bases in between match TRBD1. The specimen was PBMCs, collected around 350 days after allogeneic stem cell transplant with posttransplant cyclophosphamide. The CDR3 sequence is CASMGEDRAPRQPQHF. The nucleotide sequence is TGTGCCAGCATGGGGGAGGACAGGGCCCCTCGTCAGCCCCAGCATTTT. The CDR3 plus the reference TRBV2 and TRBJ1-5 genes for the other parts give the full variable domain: EPEVTQTPSHQVTQMGQEVILRCVPISNHLYFYWYRQILGQKVEFLVSFYNNEISEKSEIFDDQFSVERPDGSNFTLKIRSTKLEDSAMYFCASMGEDRAPRQPQHFGDGTRLSIL.